The 32 T cell receptor beta chains in this list originate from one sample, sequenced in a study of CD8+CD57+ T cells in acquired aplastic anemia. Genomic DNA provided the template from which TCR beta VDJ and CDR3 profiles were obtained. TCRdb re-analysed the reads in MiXCR, keeping a single row per CDR3 protein. The sample yields about 160,000 distinct CDR3 sequences, around half seen once. Sequencing involved patients with CD8+CD57+ cell expansion previously shown by flow cytometry. The sequenced material came from sorted CD4+, CD8+, or CD8+CD57+ T cells (not recorded which) from PBMCs. The receptors here all came from a human donor with aplastic anemia.

V gene TRBV19 combines with J gene TRBJ1-5; TRBD1 might be the D (6 bases). This CDR3 is built from 15 residues. The V and J ends lost 9 bases and 2 bases respectively, with 17 bases between them. The germline CDR1 and CDR2 sequences are LNHDA and SQIVND (reference sequence). CDR3 residues: CASSPQGNGNQPQHF. The CDR3 DNA sequence: TGTGCCAGCTCACCACAGGGAAACGGCAATCAGCCCCAGCATTTT.

This clonotype was recorded many times. The chain links TRBV27 to TRBJ1-2, with 11 bases lining up with TRBD1. The J segment lost 2 bases and the V segment lost 5 bases, leaving 4 bases of the junction unmatched. The CDR3 has 15 amino acids. Germline V gene sequence: CDR1 MNHEY, CDR2 SMNVEV (reference sequence). The DNA of the CDR3 is TGTGCCAGCAGTCCTCGGGACAGGGGGAACTATGGCTACACCTTC. This translates into CASSPRDRGNYGYTF.

This clonotype was seen more than once but under ten times. The V call is TRBV27, the J call TRBJ2-1, with D perhaps TRBD1 (6 bases). CDR3 length equals 14 residues. Trimming took off 5 bases at V and 5 bases at J, with 13 bases between the two ends. Germline V gene sequence: CDR1 MNHEY, CDR2 SMNVEV (reference sequence). CDR3: CASSRTEYNNEQFF. The CDR3 DNA reads TGTGCCAGCAGTAGGACAGAGTATAACAATGAGCAGTTCTTC.

In this sample, this clonotype turned up many times. The chain employs TRBV20-1 and TRBJ1-6; 9 nucleotides match TRBD1. J lost 2 bases, V lost 5 bases, and 7 bases had no gene match. The CDR3 extends over 16 amino acids. Germline V CDR1 and CDR2: DFQATT, SNEGSKA (reference sequence). CDR3 nucleotide sequence: TGCAGTGCTGGCCGGGACAGGGAACCCTATAATTCACCCCTCCACTTT. It translates to CSAGRDREPYNSPLHF.

This clonotype was detected ten times or more. This sequence joins TRBV6-5 and TRBJ2-1; D gene ambiguous. CDR1 is MNHEY, CDR2 SVGAGI, per germline. CDR3 size: 11 residues. Trimming removed 10 bases from V and 12 bases from J, with 16 bases in between. CDR3 sequence: CATGPPVAQFF. CDR3 in DNA: TGTGCCACCGGACCACCAGTGGCGCAGTTCTTC.

The chain uses TRBV9 and TRBJ1-1; D is unresolved. V lost 0 bases to trimming and J lost 1 base, with 13 bases between them. Germline V gene data show CDR1 as SGDLS and CDR2 as YYNGEE. The CDR3 loop spans 16 amino acids. The CDR3 sequence is CASSVGPPEPNTEAFF. The DNA of the CDR3 is TGTGCCAGCAGCGTAGGACCCCCGGAGCCGAACACTGAAGCTTTCTTT.

With regard to this clonotype: This may be a read error: a much more frequent sequence differs by one nucleotide. As the CDR3 is not closed by the conserved phenylalanine or tryptophan, this likely results from a read error. The chain combines TRBV4-3 with TRBJ1-4; D is ambiguous. CDR3 length: 15 amino acids. V was trimmed by 0 bases and J by 8 bases, leaving 13 bases between them. Germline V gene lookup returns CDR1 LGHNA and CDR2 YSLEER. The CDR3 protein is CASSQDWGVREKLFL. For the CDR3, the DNA is TGCGCCAGCAGCCAAGATTGGGGAGTACGGGAAAAACTGTTTTTA.

This clonotype was counted at least ten times. The rearrangement joins TRBV29-1 to TRBJ1-1; D is ambiguous. The CDR3 has 13 amino acids. Germline V gene data show CDR1 as SQVTM and CDR2 as ANQGSEA. Deletions cut 7 bases from V and 1 base from J, with 13 bases between. CDR3 bases: TGCAGCGCCGCCCAGGAACCGAACACTGAAGCTTTCTTT. Protein: CSAAQEPNTEAFF.

The chain combines TRBV7-3 with TRBJ1-6, with a possible D match to TRBD1 (5 bases). Germline-derived CDR1 and CDR2 are SGHTA and FQGTGA. The CDR3 is 15 residues long. V lost 4 bases, J lost 5 bases, and 12 bases lay in between. For the CDR3, the DNA is TGTGCCAGCAGCTCGCGGGACGGAAATAATTCACCCCTCCACTTT. Encoded protein: CASSSRDGNNSPLHF.

The chain couples TRBV5-8 to TRBJ2-4; 7 bases are shared with TRBD1. The CDR3 length is 16 residues. After removal of 3 bases from V and 0 bases from J, the junction contained 6 bases not matched to a gene. Germline V gives CDR1 SGHTS, CDR2 YDEGEE. CDR3 sequence: CASSSKGQIAKNIQYF. CDR3 DNA: TGTGCCAGCAGCTCGAAGGGACAGATAGCCAAAAACATTCAGTACTTC.

V and J are TRBV29-1 and TRBJ2-7; TRBD2 matches 12 bases. V lost 5 bases, J lost 4 bases, and 3 bases stayed unmatched. The length of the CDR3 is 13 residues. CDR1 is SQVTM, CDR2 ANQGSEA, per germline. CDR3 loop: CSVRLAGVYEQYF. In nucleotides, the CDR3 is TGCAGCGTTAGACTAGCGGGGGTATACGAGCAGTACTTC.

This clonotype was seen ten or more times. The chain employs TRBV7-9 and TRBJ2-2; D ambiguous. Trimming shortened V by 1 base and J by 4 bases, and 7 bases separated the two germline ends. Per germline, CDR1 SEHNR and CDR2 FQNEAQ (reference sequence). The CDR3 covers 14 residues. The CDR3 protein is CASSLESSTGELFF. CDR3 nucleotide sequence: TGTGCCAGCAGCTTAGAAAGCAGCACCGGGGAGCTGTTTTTT. Full variable domain (rest looked up from reference TRBV7-9 and TRBJ2-2): DTGVSQNPRHKITKRGQNVTFRCDPISEHNRLYWYRQTLGQGPEFLTYFQNEAQLEKSRLLSDRFSAERPKGSFSTLEIQRTEQGDSAMYLCASSLESSTGELFFGEGSRLTVL.

A word on this clonotype: This is likely a read error, given that the CDR3 carries no conserved phenylalanine or tryptophan at its end. The V and J genes are TRBV20-1 and TRBJ1-2; tentatively, D is TRBD1 (5 bases). Between the trimmed V and J ends, which lost 5 bases and 4 bases, there was a span of 11 bases. The CDR3 extends over 12 amino acids. CDR1 DFQATT and CDR2 SNEGSKA come from the germline V gene (reference sequence). CDR3 region: CSAFQGSYGYTS. CDR3 coding DNA: TGCAGTGCTTTTCAGGGTAGCTATGGCTACACCTCC.

Regarding this clonotype: At one end the junction does not follow the germline gene, possibly because of a read error. This chain uses TRBV19 with TRBJ1-4; the match to TRBD1 covers 10 bases. This CDR3 has 15 amino acids. CDR1 LNHDA and CDR2 SQIVND come from the germline V gene (reference sequence). This CDR3 is CASSRPGQGYEKLLF. The DNA of the CDR3 is TGTGCCAGTAGTAGACCGGGACAGGGGTATGAAAAACTGCTTTTT.

This chain connects TRBV7-6 to TRBJ2-5; D uncertain. Looked up from germline, CDR1 is SGHVS and CDR2 is FNYEAQ. The CDR3 loop spans 15 amino acids. Deletions cut 0 bases from V and 1 base from J, with 9 bases between. CDR3 nucleotide sequence: TGTGCCAGCAGCTTAGCAGAGCAAGCCCAAGAGACCCAGTACTTC. Its translation is CASSLAEQAQETQYF.

This clonotype was seen a single time. The chain combines TRBV19 with TRBJ2-7; the D gene is possibly TRBD2 (6 bases). This CDR3 is 14 amino acids long. CDR1 is LNHDA, CDR2 SQIVND, per germline (reference sequence). With 6 bases removed from V and 2 bases from J, the gap between germline ends came to 14 bases. The DNA for the CDR3 is TGTGCCAGTAGCCCCCGGAGGGAGCCCTACGAGCAGTACTTC. Its protein is CASSPRREPYEQYF.

This chain links TRBV10-3 with TRBJ1-6; D uncertain. The germline gives CDR1 ENHRY, CDR2 SYGVKD. The CDR3 contains 12 residues. V lost 5 bases to trimming and J lost 8 bases, with 7 bases between them. CDR3 residues: CAISRLDSPLHF. The CDR3 DNA reads as TGTGCCATCAGTAGGCTAGATTCACCCCTCCACTTT.

This clonotype was seen only once. The CDR3 does not end in the conserved phenylalanine or tryptophan, so this is likely a read error. This chain uses TRBV25-1 with TRBJ1-5, with 7 bases that match TRBD1. The V and J ends lost 7 bases and 11 bases, in that order; junction bases with no gene match: 8. Germline CDR1 is MGHDK and CDR2 is SYGVNS. The CDR3 length is 12 residues. CDR3 amino acids: CASIGGLESQHS. The CDR3 nucleotides read TGTGCCAGCATAGGGGGCTTGGAGTCCCAGCATTCT.

This chain uses TRBV24-1 with TRBJ2-7, with no clear D. V dropped 3 bases and J dropped 3 bases, with 5 bases sitting between them. Germline-derived CDR1 and CDR2 are KGHDR and SFDVKD. There are 12 residues in the CDR3. CDR3 in DNA: TGTGCCACCAGTGATCCTGGCTACGAGCAGTACTTC. Translating gives CATSDPGYEQYF.

This clonotype was counted many times. V usage is TRBV20-1 and J usage is TRBJ1-3; 7 positions match TRBD1. V shed 4 bases and J 0 bases; nucleotides not matched to a gene: 3. The CDR3 totals 14 residues. Germline CDR1 DFQATT, CDR2 SNEGSKA (reference sequence). For the CDR3, the DNA is TGCAGTGCTAAGGGGACAGTCTCTGGAAACACCATATATTTT. Its protein is CSAKGTVSGNTIYF.

This clonotype was seen ten or more times. This rearrangement joins TRBV7-2 to TRBJ2-1; TRBD2 aligns across 8 bases. Trimming cost V 0 bases and J 10 bases; bases outside gene matches: 11. Per the germline V gene, CDR1 is SGHTA and CDR2 is FQGNSA. This CDR3 is 16 amino acids long. The CDR3 DNA reads TGTGCCAGCAGCTTAGCGACGGAGCGGGGGCTCAGGGAGCAGTTCTTC. It yields the protein CASSLATERGLREQFF.

This chain links TRBV20-1 with TRBJ1-1; perhaps TRBD1 as D (6 bases). The CDR3 runs 15 residues. Germline assignment: CDR1 DFQATT and CDR2 SNEGSKA (reference sequence). V lost 0 bases and J lost 1, with 12 bases in between. The CDR3: CSARELVGGNTEAFF. CDR3 nucleotide sequence: TGCAGTGCTAGAGAGCTGGTAGGGGGGAACACTGAAGCTTTCTTT.

V is TRBV19 and J is TRBJ2-2, with D unresolved. The V gene's germline CDR1 is LNHDA and CDR2 SQIVND (reference sequence). The CDR3 contains 12 residues. The germline V and J ends were trimmed by 6 bases and 0 bases, with 2 bases remaining between them. The CDR3 sequence is CASRTNTGELFF. The CDR3 DNA sequence: TGTGCCAGTAGAACGAACACCGGGGAGCTGTTTTTT. The whole variable domain, remainder taken from reference TRBV19 and TRBJ2-2, is DGGITQSPKYLFRKEGQNVTLSCEQNLNHDAMYWYRQDPGQGLRLIYYSQIVNDFQKGDIAEGYSVSREKKESFPLTVTSAQKNPTAFYLCASRTNTGELFFGEGSRLTVL.

As concerns this clonotype: In this CDR3 the conserved last residue, phenylalanine or tryptophan, is missing, so a read error is likely. The chain carries TRBV7-9 and TRBJ2-5; 7 bases agree with TRBD1. V gave up 8 bases and J gave up 3 bases; unmatched junction bases: 6. Germline V gene data show CDR1 as SEHNR and CDR2 as FQNEAQ (reference sequence). The CDR3 is 13 amino acids. The CDR3 spells CASLPDREETQYL. The CDR3 nucleotides read TGTGCCAGCTTGCCCGACAGGGAAGAGACCCAGTACCTC.

As regards this clonotype: An end of the junction differs from the germline gene, which may be a read error. The chain links TRBV7-6 to TRBJ1-4; D is undetermined. The CDR3 runs 15 residues. Per the germline V gene, CDR1 is SGHVS and CDR2 is FNYEAQ. DNA for the CDR3: TGTGCCAGCAGCTTATCTTTATCGGTTGGTGAAAGACTGTTTTTT. It is translated as CASSLSLSVGERLFF.

This clonotype was picked up many times. J is TRBJ1-1 and V is TRBV11-2; D might be TRBD1 (6 bases). Germline V gene data show CDR1 as SGHAT and CDR2 as FQNNGV. This CDR3 has 14 amino acids. Trimming pared 1 base from V and 6 bases from J, leaving 12 bases between. The DNA for the CDR3 is TGTGCCAGCAGCTTAGGCGACAGGATCGCTGAAGCTTTCTTT. This encodes CASSLGDRIAEAFF.

The chain is built from TRBV24-1 and TRBJ1-2, with 9 bases identical to TRBD1. Trimming at V came to 4 bases and at J to 7 bases, leaving 3 bases not matched to a gene. The germline CDR1 and CDR2 sequences are KGHDR and SFDVKD. The CDR3 has 13 residues. CDR3 in amino acids: CATSEPGQGGYTF. The CDR3 coding sequence is TGTGCCACCAGTGAGCCGGGACAGGGTGGCTACACCTTC.

The chain couples TRBV7-2 to TRBJ1-6; no clear D. The CDR3 is 14 residues long. Deletions cut 5 bases from V and 9 bases from J, with 14 bases between. Germline V gene sequence: CDR1 SGHTA, CDR2 FQGNSA. CDR3 sequence (DNA): TGTGCCAGCAGCCCGAACAGTTTGGTTTCACCCCTCCACTTT. Translating gives CASSPNSLVSPLHF.

Many counts were recorded for this clonotype. The V gene is TRBV7-6, the J gene TRBJ2-7; TRBD1 aligns across 7 bases. Germline values: CDR1 SGHVS, CDR2 FNYEAQ. Trimming at V came to 0 bases and at J to 3 bases, leaving 5 bases not matched to a gene. CDR3 size: 15 residues. This CDR3 is CASSLAGTANYEQYF. CDR3 bases: TGTGCCAGCAGCTTAGCCGGGACAGCGAACTACGAGCAGTACTTC.

This clonotype showed up just once. The chain joins TRBV20-1 to TRBJ1-6, with 8 bases fitting TRBD1. V lost 3 bases and J lost 8; bases outside the gene matches: 6. Per germline, CDR1 DFQATT and CDR2 SNEGSKA (reference sequence). The CDR3 is made up of 14 amino acids. For the CDR3, the DNA is TGCAGTGCTAGGGGGGACAGGTGGGATTCACCCCTCCACTTT. Translated: CSARGDRWDSPLHF.

The CDR3 is CASSVWGTGSSYEQYV. CDR3 DNA: TGTGCCAGCAGTGTCTGGGGGACAGGGAGCTCCTACGAGCAGTACGTC. The chain links TRBV12-3 or TRBV12-4 to TRBJ2-7; 9 nucleotides line up with TRBD1. This CDR3 is built from 16 residues. The J segment lost 0 bases and the V segment lost 5 bases, leaving 8 bases of the junction unmatched.

The rearrangement joins TRBV30 to TRBJ2-2, with D possibly TRBD1 on 5 matching bases. The CDR3 totals 14 residues. Germline loops: CDR1 GTSNPN, CDR2 SVGIG (reference sequence). Trimming took 4 bases from V and 2 from J, leaving 11 bases between them. The CDR3 nucleotides are TGTGCCTGGAACAAAGGGGCAAACACCGGGGAGCTGTTTTTT. Translating it yields CAWNKGANTGELFF.